What follows is one T cell receptor (beta chain) and its context. Its target is unknown. Primed by a sample-barcoded 5' primer and a J-beta primer mix, a second PCR proceeded for roughly 6 to 12 cycles. Every cDNA molecule bore a tag from a template-switch adaptor containing 12 random nucleotides. TCRdb recomputed calls from the 5' RACE reads with MiXCR, one row per CDR3 protein. The sample records around 1.5 million distinct CDR3 sequences, 30% to 40% being singletons. V was pared by 3 bases and J by 7 bases, with 12 bases between. Germline CDR1 is SGDLS and CDR2 is YYNGEE. This CDR3 spans 13 amino acids. This record comes from a study of blood T cells in healthy people across ages. Broader study findings: Naive T cell percentage and TCR beta diversity correlated strongly.

The sequenced sample consisted of blood. The source is a woman between 25 and 40 years old in good health. The genes are TRBV9 and TRBJ2-3; the D is unclear. The CDR3 region is CASSAHRGYTQYF. The CDR3 DNA reads TGTGCCAGCAGCGCCCATCGCGGATATACGCAGTATTTT.